This TCR beta chain derives from a study of PD-1 blockade in classical Hodgkin lymphoma. For the study at large: Nivolumab 3 mg/kg was given intravenously every 2 weeks. Study results and caveats: Those achieving complete response showed baseline diversity like newly diagnosed patients. There was a significant rise in CD4+ TCR diversity by C4D1, with no such rise for CD8+.

In its sample, this clone ranks as medium-sized. Its antigen is as yet unknown. The method was immunoSEQ multiplex PCR; TCRdb's version includes in-frame clones alone and lacks a portion of them. The data contain approximately 25,000 clones, roughly 80% of them singletons. Each of the patients experienced relapse following autologous stem cell transplantation, and their brentuximab vedotin exposure differed. Purified CD4+ T cells were obtained from thawed PBMCs through magnetic negative selection. Trimming pared 3 bases from V and 0 bases from J, leaving 14 bases between. The V gene's germline CDR1 is LGHNA and CDR2 YNFKEQ. The CDR3 runs to 16 residues.

This sequence originates from a human donor with classical Hodgkin lymphoma. The sample consisted of CD4+ T cells from blood, taken at baseline. The rearrangement links TRBV4-2 to TRBJ1-2; possibly TRBD1 for D (5 bases). This CDR3 reads CASSHSGIRANYGYTF. CDR3 DNA: TGTGCCAGCAGCCATTCAGGGATTAGGGCTAACTATGGCTACACCTTC.